These 5 T cell receptor beta chains share one sample of origin, sequenced in a study of shared clonotypes between healthy human individuals. Assay used: immunoSEQ multiplex PCR; TCRdb lists only in-frame clones, some missing. The sample records 2,500,000 or so clones, 90% to 95% being singletons. Material for sequencing was naive CD4+ T cells sorted from blood. The subset here: CD45RA+ positively selected. These receptors were obtained from a man younger than 35 in good health.

The chain is built from TRBV5-5 and TRBJ1-1, with D tentatively TRBD1 (5 bases). Germline-derived CDR1 and CDR2 are SGHKS and YYEKEE (reference sequence). The CDR3 length is 15 residues. The germline V and J ends were trimmed by 4 bases and 4 bases, with 17 bases remaining between them. This CDR3 is CASSSRAGSATEAFF. CDR3 DNA sequence: TGTGCCAGCAGCAGTCGGGCAGGGTCGGCCACTGAAGCTTTCTTT.

In nucleotides, the CDR3 is TGTGCCAGCAGTGATCCAGGAGTTGCGAACACCGGGGAGCTGTTTTTT. It specifies CASSDPGVANTGELFF. The chain carries TRBV25-1 and TRBJ2-2; D not resolved. Deletions cut 3 bases from V and 0 bases from J, with 11 bases between. This CDR3 region has 16 residues. Per germline, CDR1 MGHDK and CDR2 SYGVNS.

The chain employs TRBV6-5 and TRBJ2-7, with TRBD1 identical over 8 bases. The CDR3 is 14 residues long. The ends lost 6 bases at V and 2 bases at J; junction bases unmatched: 6. Germline values: CDR1 MNHEY, CDR2 SVGAGI. CDR3: CASRTGTGAYEQYF. The CDR3 region has the DNA TGTGCCAGCAGAACCGGGACAGGCGCCTACGAGCAGTACTTC.

The chain combines TRBV27 with TRBJ1-5; 7 bases map to TRBD1. V shed 6 bases, J shed 4 bases, and the junction held 9 bases outside the gene matches. From germline, CDR1 is MNHEY and CDR2 SMNVEV (reference sequence). The CDR3 runs to 15 residues. The CDR3 DNA follows: TGTGCCAGCAGACAGGGGCCTGCGCCTAATCAGCCCCAGCATTTT. Amino acid sequence: CASRQGPAPNQPQHF.

J is TRBJ2-7 and V is TRBV11-2; D gene uncertain. The V gene lost 1 base and the J gene lost 3 bases, with 10 bases spanning the gap. The CDR3 contains 14 residues. Germline values: CDR1 SGHAT, CDR2 FQNNGV. The CDR3, as DNA: TGTGCCAGCAGCTTAGGAGTAGGGATCTACGAGCAGTACTTC. Its protein product is CASSLGVGIYEQYF. The whole variable domain, remainder taken from reference TRBV11-2 and TRBJ2-7, is EAGVAQSPRYKIIEKRQSVAFWCNPISGHATLYWYQQILGQGPKLLIQFQNNGVVDDSQLPKDRFSAERLKGVDSTLKIQPAKLEDSAVYLCASSLGVGIYEQYFGPGTRLTVT.